This entry lists 4 T cell receptor beta chains sequenced from one sample in a study of CD4 T cells in relation to SARS-CoV-2 and coronaviruses. The unexposed donors gave CD4+ T cells in about 2010-2019, prior to COVID-19. The cells were cultured for less than twelve days before CD4+ T cells were isolated. The antigens of these receptors remain unknown. Generated by immunoSEQ multiplex PCR, the TCRdb table keeps only in-frame clones and is missing some. The repertoire holds more than 25,000 clones, with 73% as singletons. Sequencing was done on a sample of CD4+ T cells from PBMCs, cultured in vitro. These receptors came from a human donor in good health.

This clone was seen a few times. The chain employs TRBV9 and TRBJ2-1, with 9 bases identical to TRBD2. The CDR3 consists of 15 residues. Trimming cost V 0 bases and J 7 bases; bases outside gene matches: 5. Germline V gene data show CDR1 as SGDLS and CDR2 as YYNGEE. The CDR3 loop reads CASSVGAGGLNEQFF. The CDR3 DNA sequence: TGTGCCAGCAGCGTAGGGGCGGGAGGGTTAAATGAGCAGTTCTTC.

The rearrangement joins TRBV5-1 to TRBJ2-5; 9 nucleotides align to TRBD2. V was clipped by 0 bases and J by 0 bases; unmatched bases: 3. Germline lookup yields CDR1 SGHRS and CDR2 YFSETQ. The CDR3 is made up of 16 amino acids. The CDR3 DNA sequence: TGCGCCAGCAGCTTGGGGTTAGCGGGGGACCAAGAGACCCAGTACTTC. This encodes CASSLGLAGDQETQYF.

This clone was observed a handful of times. V and J are TRBV28 and TRBJ1-5; D perhaps matches TRBD1 (6 bases). The germline V gene has CDR1 MDHEN and CDR2 SYDVKM. The CDR3 covers 14 residues. V shed 10 bases and J shed 5 bases, with 18 bases lying between them. CDR3 sequence: CAIQDRSIDQPQHF. CDR3 coding DNA: TGTGCCATCCAAGACAGGTCAATCGATCAGCCCCAGCATTTT.

The chain carries TRBV6-5 and TRBJ1-1; D is uncertain. Trimming stripped 5 bases from V and 7 bases from J, with 5 bases between. Germline V gene sequence: CDR1 MNHEY, CDR2 SVGAGI. The length of the CDR3 is 10 residues. This CDR3 is CASSRLEAFF. CDR3 DNA: TGTGCCAGCAGTCGCCTTGAAGCTTTCTTT.